This entry lists 16 T cell receptor beta chains sequenced from one sample in a study of type 1 regulatory T cells. The study, taken as a whole, reports: Tr1 cells had a more restricted TCR repertoire than non-Tr1 cells.

Their antigens remain unidentified. TCRdb ran MiXCR on the reads and lists one entry per CDR3 protein. The table records 70,000 or so distinct CDR3 sequences, around 20% of them present only once. Input material: cultured type 1 regulatory T (Tr1) cells, either the whole culture or a sorted fraction (not recorded which). These receptors all come from a human donor in good health.

V usage is TRBV6-2 or TRBV6-3 and J usage is TRBJ2-5; possible D gene TRBD2, 6 bases. This CDR3 spans 14 amino acids. The germline V gene has CDR1 MNHEY and CDR2 SVGEGT. Trimming cost V 6 bases and J 4 bases, with 15 bases left between them. CDR3: CASSRLGGGETQYF. The CDR3 nucleotides read TGTGCCAGCAGCAGACTAGGTGGGGGAGAGACCCAGTACTTC.

This clonotype was picked up a small number of times. The genes are TRBV5-1 and TRBJ1-1, with D hard to call. Germline assignment: CDR1 SGHRS and CDR2 YFSETQ. Trimming stripped 4 bases from V and 1 base from J, with 14 bases between. CDR3 length equals 15 residues. The CDR3, as DNA: TGCGCCAGCAGCCCGAACGCGGGCCCGAACACTGAAGCTTTCTTT. Residues: CASSPNAGPNTEAFF.

CDR3 DNA sequence: TGTGCCAGCAGTGAAATGACAAGCTATAGCAATCAGCCCCAGCATTTT. This sequence encodes CASSEMTSYSNQPQHF. The chain couples TRBV6-1 to TRBJ1-5; D is ambiguous. V gave up 2 bases and J gave up 0 bases, with 11 bases separating them. The CDR3 runs 16 residues. Looked up from germline, CDR1 is MNHNS and CDR2 is SASEGT.

This sequence joins TRBV28 and TRBJ2-1, with D hard to call. Trimming left V 3 bases short and J 4 bases short, with 13 bases between. The CDR3 is made up of 15 amino acids. The V gene's germline CDR1 is MDHEN and CDR2 SYDVKM. The CDR3 DNA reads TGTGCCAGCAGTTTCGGTAGCTGTCTTTACAATGAGCAGTTCTTC. It is translated as CASSFGSCLYNEQFF.

This clonotype occurred a few times. The chain recombines TRBV9 with TRBJ2-1; D is perhaps TRBD2 (5 bases). CDR1 is SGDLS and CDR2 is YYNGEE in the germline V gene. This CDR3 spans 16 amino acids. V was cut by 2 bases and J by 6 bases, with 18 bases left in between. The CDR3 here is CASSVGHSGLANEQFF. In nucleotides, the CDR3 is TGTGCCAGCAGCGTGGGTCACAGCGGCCTAGCCAATGAGCAGTTCTTC.

This clonotype was detected a few times. V gene TRBV12-3 or TRBV12-4 combines with J gene TRBJ1-2; the D gene is possibly TRBD1 (6 bases). V lost 4 bases, J lost 7 bases, and 10 bases lay in between. CDR3 size: 12 residues. The CDR3 loop is CASSSLGGGYTF. CDR3 sequence (DNA): TGTGCCAGCAGTTCGCTAGGGGGTGGCTACACCTTC.

There are many counts of this clonotype. The gene calls are TRBV11-3 and TRBJ2-3, with TRBD1 as a possible D gene (6 bases). Germline CDR1 is SGHNT and CDR2 is YENEEA. CDR3 length: 15 amino acids. V lost 5 bases and J 2 bases, leaving 14 bases between the germline ends. The CDR3 protein is CASSPGAGSTDTQYF. CDR3 nucleotide sequence: TGTGCCAGCAGCCCAGGGGCAGGATCCACAGATACGCAGTATTTT.

This clonotype was picked up many times. The chain couples TRBV9 to TRBJ2-2, with D tentatively TRBD2 (5 bases). V gave up 0 bases and J gave up 5 bases, with 11 bases separating them. The CDR3 spans 15 residues. Germline CDR1 reads SGDLS; CDR2 reads YYNGEE. As DNA, the CDR3 is TGTGCCAGCAGCGTAGGTGGGAGTCAGACCGGGGAGCTGTTTTTT. It yields the protein CASSVGGSQTGELFF. The complete variable domain, with remaining parts taken from reference TRBV9 and TRBJ2-2, reads DSGVTQTPKHLITATGQRVTLRCSPRSGDLSVYWYQQSLDQGLQFLIQYYNGEERAKGNILERFSAQQFPDLHSELNLSSLELGDSALYFCASSVGGSQTGELFFGEGSRLTVL.

Ten or more counts support this clonotype. V usage is TRBV20-1 and J usage is TRBJ2-7, with D possibly TRBD2 on 6 matching bases. Germline V gene lookup returns CDR1 DFQATT and CDR2 SNEGSKA (reference sequence). The CDR3 runs to 13 residues. V was shortened by 2 bases and J by 2 bases, with 10 bases between the two germline ends. The CDR3 loop reads CSARKRAAYEQYF. The DNA of the CDR3 is TGCAGTGCTAGAAAGCGGGCAGCCTACGAGCAGTACTTC.

V usage is TRBV5-5 and J usage is TRBJ2-1; a possible D gene is TRBD2 (5 bases). The CDR3 totals 17 residues. The V gene lost 4 bases and the J gene lost 0 bases, with 17 bases spanning the gap. CDR1 SGHKS and CDR2 YYEKEE come from the germline V gene (reference sequence). The CDR3: CASSPRPPGSSYNEQFF. In DNA form, the CDR3 reads TGTGCCAGCAGCCCGCGACCCCCGGGGAGCTCCTACAATGAGCAGTTCTTC.

This clonotype showed up many times. The chain carries TRBV7-3 and TRBJ2-1, with unresolved D. Trimming pared 1 base from V and 6 bases from J, leaving 7 bases between. CDR1 and CDR2 (germline): SGHTA, FQGTGA. The CDR3 is 13 residues long. The CDR3 spells CASSLMSGNEQFF. In DNA, the CDR3 is TGTGCCAGCAGCTTAATGTCGGGCAATGAGCAGTTCTTC.

The gene calls are TRBV7-3 and TRBJ2-2, with TRBD2 matching 7 bases. Germline-derived CDR1 and CDR2 are SGHTA and FQGTGA. The CDR3 length is 16 residues. Trimming at V came to 4 bases and at J to 1 base, leaving 6 bases not matched to a gene. Written as DNA, the CDR3 is TGTGCCAGCAGCTATGCGGGAGTCATGAACACCGGGGAGCTGTTTTTT. Translation: CASSYAGVMNTGELFF.

This clonotype was observed a handful of times. The CDR3 DNA follows: TGTGCCACCAGTATCCGGGGGCGCGGGACAGATACGCAGTATTTT. It is translated as CATSIRGRGTDTQYF. V is TRBV24-1 and J is TRBJ2-3; D may be TRBD1 or TRBD2 (6 bases each). CDR1 is KGHDR, CDR2 SFDVKD, per germline. The germline V and J ends were trimmed by 6 bases and 3 bases, with 15 bases remaining between them. The CDR3 is made up of 15 amino acids.

V and J are TRBV6-6 and TRBJ2-7; D uncertain. Trimming removed 2 bases from V and 3 bases from J, with 8 bases in between. The CDR3 is 13 residues long. The germline V gene has CDR1 MNHNY and CDR2 SVGAGI (reference sequence). The CDR3 DNA reads as TGTGCCAGCAGTTACCTAGAACACTACGAGCAGTACTTC. It yields the protein CASSYLEHYEQYF.

The rearrangement uses TRBV20-1 and TRBJ2-1; 10 bases are shared with TRBD2. Germline V gene data show CDR1 as DFQATT and CDR2 as SNEGSKA (reference sequence). Losses at the gene ends were 6 bases for V and 4 bases for J; bases not matched to a gene: 12. CDR3 length: 16 residues. The CDR3 loop reads CSASEMGLAFYNEQFF. The CDR3 DNA reads as TGCAGTGCCAGCGAAATGGGACTAGCGTTTTACAATGAGCAGTTCTTC.

This clonotype was seen more than once but under ten times. J is TRBJ2-2 and V is TRBV20-1; D is perhaps TRBD2 (6 bases). This CDR3 is 15 amino acids long. The V end lost 5 bases, the J end lost 6 bases, and 19 bases lay between the germline ends. From germline, CDR1 is DFQATT and CDR2 SNEGSKA (reference sequence). The CDR3 protein is CSALFRGSVSGELFF. CDR3 in DNA: TGCAGTGCTCTCTTTCGGGGGTCGGTTTCCGGGGAGCTGTTTTTT.